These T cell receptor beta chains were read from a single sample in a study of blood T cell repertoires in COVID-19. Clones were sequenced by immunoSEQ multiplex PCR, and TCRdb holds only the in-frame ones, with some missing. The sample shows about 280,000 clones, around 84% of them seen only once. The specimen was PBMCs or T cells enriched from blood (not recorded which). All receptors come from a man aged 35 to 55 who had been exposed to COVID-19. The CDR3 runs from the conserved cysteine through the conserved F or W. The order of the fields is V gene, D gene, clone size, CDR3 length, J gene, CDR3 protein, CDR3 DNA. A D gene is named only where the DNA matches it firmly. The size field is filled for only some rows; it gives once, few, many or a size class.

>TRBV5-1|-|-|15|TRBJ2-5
CASSLSGNREETQYF
TGCGCCAGCAGCTTAAGCGGGAACAGGGAGGAGACCCAGTACTTC
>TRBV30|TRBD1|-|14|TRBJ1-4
CAWRTQGAGEKLFF
TGTGCCTGGAGGACTCAGGGGGCTGGTGAAAAACTGTTTTTT
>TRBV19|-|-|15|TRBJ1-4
CASSRQAGVDEKLFF
TGTGCCAGTAGTAGACAGGCTGGGGTCGATGAAAAACTGTTTTTT
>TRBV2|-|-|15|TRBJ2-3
CASNGGKLFTDTQYF
TGTGCCAGCAATGGCGGGAAGTTGTTCACAGATACGCAGTATTTT
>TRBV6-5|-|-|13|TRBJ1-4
CASSIQVVEKLFF
TGTGCCAGCAGCATACAGGTGGTCGAAAAACTGTTTTTT
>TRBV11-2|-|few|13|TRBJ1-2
CASSSGVRPPSTF
TGTGCCAGCAGCTCAGGGGTCCGCCCTCCCTCCACCTTC
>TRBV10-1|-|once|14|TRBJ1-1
CASSESPTGTEAFF
TGCGCCAGCAGTGAGTCCCCGACCGGGACTGAAGCTTTCTTT
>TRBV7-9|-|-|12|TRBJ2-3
CASSVSEGTQYF
TGTGCCAGCAGCGTATCAGAGGGTACGCAGTATTTT
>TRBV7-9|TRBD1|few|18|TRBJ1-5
CASSLGQGRERGNQPQHF
TGTGCCAGCAGCCTTGGACAGGGTCGAGAACGAGGCAATCAGCCCCAGCATTTT
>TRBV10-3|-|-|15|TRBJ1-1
CAIRGGSRLNTEAFF
TGTGCCATCAGGGGAGGGAGTCGGTTGAACACTGAAGCTTTCTTT
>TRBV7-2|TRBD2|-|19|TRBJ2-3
CASSLVSMVRTSGTDTQYF
TGTGCCAGCAGCTTAGTCTCTATGGTTCGGACTAGCGGCACAGATACGCAGTATTTT
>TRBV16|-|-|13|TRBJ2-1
CASSQFVRSEGVF
TGTGCCAGCAGCCAATTTGTTAGGTCCGAGGGGGTCTTC
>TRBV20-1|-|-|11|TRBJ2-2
CSAENAGELFF
TGCAGTGCCGAGAACGCCGGGGAGCTGTTTTTT
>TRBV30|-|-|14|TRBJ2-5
CACPLATGGETQYF
TGTGCCTGCCCCTTGGCAACTGGGGGGGAGACCCAGTACTTC
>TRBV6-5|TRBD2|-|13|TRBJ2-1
CASSYGLDSEQFF
TGTGCCAGCAGTTACGGACTAGACTCTGAGCAGTTCTTC
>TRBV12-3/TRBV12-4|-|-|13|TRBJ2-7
CASSLAGGYEQYF
TGTGCCAGCAGTTTAGCGGGAGGCTACGAGCAGTACTTC
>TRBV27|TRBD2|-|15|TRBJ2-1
CASGSGLAVDNEQFF
TGTGCCAGCGGTTCGGGACTAGCGGTAGACAATGAGCAGTTCTTC
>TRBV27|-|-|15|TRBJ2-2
CASSSGPAGTGELFF
TGTGCCAGCAGTTCCGGTCCCGCCGGGACCGGGGAGCTGTTTTTT
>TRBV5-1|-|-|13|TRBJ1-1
CASSRRGNTEAFF
TGCGCCAGCAGCCGTCGGGGGAACACTGAAGCTTTCTTT
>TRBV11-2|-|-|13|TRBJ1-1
CASAGDRNTEAFF
TGTGCCAGCGCCGGAGACAGGAACACTGAAGCTTTCTTT
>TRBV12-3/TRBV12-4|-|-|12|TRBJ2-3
CASAPSTDTQYF
TGTGCCAGCGCGCCTAGCACAGATACGCAGTATTTT
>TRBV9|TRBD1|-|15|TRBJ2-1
CASSVGDRGYNEQFF
TGTGCCAGCAGCGTGGGAGACAGGGGGTACAATGAGCAGTTCTTC
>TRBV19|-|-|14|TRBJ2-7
CASRMTADLGEQYF
TGTGCCAGTAGGATGACTGCCGATTTAGGAGAGCAGTACTTC
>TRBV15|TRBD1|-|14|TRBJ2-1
CATSRDRGGGEQFF
TGTGCCACCAGCAGGGACAGGGGAGGAGGTGAGCAGTTCTTC
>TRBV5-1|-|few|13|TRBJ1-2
CASSLGGLSGYTF
TGCGCCAGCTCCCTCGGGGGGCTAAGTGGCTACACCTTC
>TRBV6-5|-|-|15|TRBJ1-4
CASSFDPGTMEKLFF
TGTGCCAGCAGCTTTGATCCCGGGACTATGGAAAAACTGTTTTTT
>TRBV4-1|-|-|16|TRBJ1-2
CASSQDRGGTIGGYTF
TGCGCCAGCAGCCAAGATCGCGGGGGAACAATCGGGGGCTACACCTTC
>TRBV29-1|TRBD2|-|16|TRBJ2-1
CSVGERLASGSNEQFF
TGCAGCGTTGGAGAAAGGTTGGCTAGCGGGAGTAATGAGCAGTTCTTC
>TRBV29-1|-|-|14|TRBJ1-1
CSVELHGQNTEAFF
TGCAGCGTTGAATTACACGGACAGAACACTGAAGCTTTCTTT
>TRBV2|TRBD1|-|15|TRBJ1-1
CASSEQQGKGTEAFF
TGTGCCAGCAGTGAACAACAGGGGAAGGGCACTGAAGCTTTCTTT
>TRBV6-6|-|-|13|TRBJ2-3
CASSYSLGDTQYF
TGTGCCAGCAGTTACTCTCTCGGAGATACGCAGTATTTT
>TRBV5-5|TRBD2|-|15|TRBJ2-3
CASSTVGTSVDTQYF
TGTGCCAGCAGCACGGTAGGGACTAGCGTAGATACGCAGTATTTT
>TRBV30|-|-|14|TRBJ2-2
CAWSGGAETGELFF
TGTGCCTGGAGCGGAGGGGCCGAAACCGGGGAGCTGTTTTTT
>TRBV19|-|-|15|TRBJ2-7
CASSLVATGYYEQYF
TGTGCCAGTAGTCTGGTCGCGACAGGATACTACGAGCAGTACTTC
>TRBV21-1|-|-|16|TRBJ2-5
CASNGRPGTGKETQYF
TGTGCCAGCAACGGACGACCTGGGACAGGAAAAGAGACCCAGTACTTC